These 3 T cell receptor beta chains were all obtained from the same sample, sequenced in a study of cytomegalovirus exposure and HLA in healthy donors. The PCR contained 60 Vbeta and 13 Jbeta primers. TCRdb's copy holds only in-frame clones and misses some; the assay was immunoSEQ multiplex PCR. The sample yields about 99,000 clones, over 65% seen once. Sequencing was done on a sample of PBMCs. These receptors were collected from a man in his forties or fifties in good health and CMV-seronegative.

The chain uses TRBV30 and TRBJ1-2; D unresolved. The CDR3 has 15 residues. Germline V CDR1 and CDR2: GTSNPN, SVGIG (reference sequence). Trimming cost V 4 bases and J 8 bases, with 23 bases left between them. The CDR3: CAWIKEGRSLGGYTF. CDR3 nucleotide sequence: TGTGCCTGGATTAAAGAGGGCCGCAGCTTGGGAGGCTACACCTTC.

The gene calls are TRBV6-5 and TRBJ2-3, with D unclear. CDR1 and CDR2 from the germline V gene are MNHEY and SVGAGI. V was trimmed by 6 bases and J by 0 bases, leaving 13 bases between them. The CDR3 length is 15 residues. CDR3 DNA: TGTGCCAGCAGCCCAGCCCGGAGTAGCACAGATACGCAGTATTTT. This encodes CASSPARSSTDTQYF.

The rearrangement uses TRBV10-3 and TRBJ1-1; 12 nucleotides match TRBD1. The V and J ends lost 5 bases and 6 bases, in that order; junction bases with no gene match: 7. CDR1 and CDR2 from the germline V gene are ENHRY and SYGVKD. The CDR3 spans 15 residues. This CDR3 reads CAISPGTGGRAEAFF. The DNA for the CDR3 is TGTGCCATCAGTCCCGGGACAGGGGGCCGCGCTGAAGCTTTCTTT.